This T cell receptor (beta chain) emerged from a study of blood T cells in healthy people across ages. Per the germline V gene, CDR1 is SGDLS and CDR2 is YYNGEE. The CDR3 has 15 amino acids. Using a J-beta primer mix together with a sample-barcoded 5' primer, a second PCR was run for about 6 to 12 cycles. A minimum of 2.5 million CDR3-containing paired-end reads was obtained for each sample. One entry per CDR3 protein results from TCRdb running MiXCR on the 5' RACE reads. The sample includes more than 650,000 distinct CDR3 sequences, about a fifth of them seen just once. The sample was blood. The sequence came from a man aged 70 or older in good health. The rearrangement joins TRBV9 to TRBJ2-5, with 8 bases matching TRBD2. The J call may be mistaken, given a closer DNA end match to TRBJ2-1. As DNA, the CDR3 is TGTGCCAGCAGCGTAGCGGGGGGGAGCGGCAATGAGCAGTTCTTC. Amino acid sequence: CASSVAGGSGNEQFF.